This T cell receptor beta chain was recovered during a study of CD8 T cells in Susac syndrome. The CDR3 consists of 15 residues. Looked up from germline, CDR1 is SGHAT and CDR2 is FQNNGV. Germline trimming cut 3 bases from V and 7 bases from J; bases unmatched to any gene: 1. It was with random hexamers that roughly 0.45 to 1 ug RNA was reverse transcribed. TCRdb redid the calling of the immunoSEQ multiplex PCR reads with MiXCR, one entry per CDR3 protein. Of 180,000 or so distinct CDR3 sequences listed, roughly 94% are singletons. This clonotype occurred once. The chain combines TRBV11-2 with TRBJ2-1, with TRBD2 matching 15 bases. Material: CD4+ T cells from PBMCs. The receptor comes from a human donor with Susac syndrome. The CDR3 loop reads CASSFGLAGGNEQFF. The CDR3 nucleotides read TGTGCCAGCAGCTTTGGACTAGCGGGAGGGAATGAGCAGTTCTTC.